The 11 T cell receptor delta chains in this list originate from one sample, sequenced in a study of gamma-delta T cells after stem cell transplantation. TCRdb re-called clones from the RT-PCR reads via CATT. This sample has 13,000 or so delta-chain clones, with around 30% found just once. The sequencing input was gamma-delta T cells. These receptors all come from a human donor. It is not recorded whose cells these are; they may come from a transplant donor.

V usage is TRDV1 and J usage is TRDJ4; TRDD3 aligns across 13 bases. Losses at the gene ends were 0 bases for V and 0 bases for J; bases not matched to a gene: 7. This CDR3 is built from 18 residues. Germline V gene data show CDR1 as TSWWSYY and CDR2 as QGS. CDR3 residues: CALGELRYWGIRSRPLIF. The CDR3 DNA reads as TGTGCTCTTGGGGAACTGCGGTACTGGGGGATACGATCCAGACCCCTGATCTTT.

J is TRDJ1 and V is TRDV3, with D unresolved. Trimming left V 4 bases short and J 8 bases short, with 23 bases between. Germline loops: CDR1 TVYSNPD, CDR2 GDNSRS (reference sequence). The CDR3 runs 14 residues. The CDR3 spells CACRGGLRAQKLIF. CDR3 nucleotide sequence: TGTGCCTGTAGAGGAGGGCTGAGGGCCCAAAAACTCATCTTT.

This clone was found a few times. The chain joins TRDV1 to TRDJ1, with D possibly matching TRDD3 (6 bases). The CDR3 has 20 amino acids. Germline CDR1 is TSWWSYY and CDR2 is QGS. The V gene lost 2 bases and the J gene lost 0 bases, with 25 bases spanning the gap. For the CDR3, the DNA is TGTGCTCTTGGGGAAACAACCTACCGGGGGGGACGGGTGTACACCGATAAACTCATCTTT. Its translation is CALGETTYRGGRVYTDKLIF.

This clone was observed a handful of times. The chain is built from TRDV3 and TRDJ1; a weak D match, TRDD2 (5 bases). The germline CDR1 and CDR2 sequences are TVYSNPD and GDNSRS (reference sequence). The CDR3 contains 15 residues. Trimming took off 3 bases at V and 2 bases at J, with 19 bases between the two ends. CDR3 protein: CAFITVLFPTDKLIF. The CDR3 coding sequence is TGTGCCTTCATAACCGTCCTTTTTCCTACCGATAAACTCATCTTT.

The chain links TRDV2 to TRDJ3; TRDD3 is a possible D gene (5 bases). This CDR3 region has 19 residues. In germline, CDR1 is GEAIGNYY, CDR2 EKD. V lost 0 bases, J lost 4 bases, and 18 bases lay in between. CDR3 coding DNA: TGTGCCTGTGACACCGTCCGGGGGCTCCTCTCTTGGGACACCCGACAGATGTTTTTC. Translating gives CACDTVRGLLSWDTRQMFF.

This chain connects TRDV1 to TRDJ2; 12 positions agree with TRDD3. The CDR3 runs to 21 residues. Germline CDR1 and CDR2: TSWWSYY and QGS. The J segment lost 6 bases and the V segment lost 2 bases, leaving 19 bases of the junction unmatched. The CDR3 DNA sequence: TGTGCTCTTGGGGAATTTCCTGACTACTGGGGGATACCGGGCTTGGCAGCACAACTCTTCTTT. This codes for CALGEFPDYWGIPGLAAQLFF.

Turning to this clone: Other DNA variants within this sample encode the same CDR3. This rearrangement joins TRDV2 to TRDJ3, with 9 bases fitting TRDD3. The CDR3 is 19 residues long. V was pared by 2 bases and J by 1 base, with 8 bases of the junction left unmatched. Germline lookup yields CDR1 GEAIGNYY and CDR2 EKD. In nucleotides, the CDR3 is TGTGCCTGTGACAAATGGGGGATAATCCCATCCTGGGACACCCGACAGATGTTTTTC. It yields the protein CACDKWGIIPSWDTRQMFF.

The chain recombines TRDV2 with TRDJ2, with D tentatively TRDD3 (6 bases). The ends were cut back, 0 bases at V and 1 base at J, with 8 bases in the middle. Germline CDR1 reads GEAIGNYY; CDR2 reads EKD. The CDR3 consists of 15 residues. In nucleotides, the CDR3 is TGTGCCTGTGACACCGGGGGGGATTTGACAGCACAACTCTTCTTT. Its translation is CACDTGGDLTAQLFF.

About this clone: An end of the junction does not agree with germline; a read error may underlie this. V usage is TRDV2 and J usage is TRDJ3; D unclear. This CDR3 has 18 amino acids. Looked up from germline, CDR1 is GEAIGNYY and CDR2 is EKD. As DNA, the CDR3 is TGTGCCTGTGACACCGGCAGCCCCAGCTCCTGGTACACCCTACAGATGTTTTTC. The encoded protein is CACDTGSPSSWYTLQMFF.

In the case of this clone: The sample holds other DNA sequences that translate to the same CDR3. V is TRDV1 and J is TRDJ1; a weak D match, TRDD3 (6 bases). V lost 2 bases to trimming and J lost 0 bases, with 25 bases between them. CDR3 size: 20 residues. CDR1 TSWWSYY and CDR2 QGS come from the germline V gene. CDR3 nucleotide sequence: TGTGCTCTTGGGGAAGCAGGGGCCAGGCTGGGGATTTCCTACACCGATAAACTCATCTTT. This codes for CALGEAGARLGISYTDKLIF.

Details on this clone: A much bigger clone sits one base away, suggesting this may be a read error. J is TRDJ3 and V is TRDV2, with 11 bases aligning to TRDD3. Trimming cost V 0 bases and J 0 bases; bases outside gene matches: 3. This CDR3 is 19 amino acids long. CDR1 and CDR2 from the germline V gene are GEAIGNYY and EKD. The DNA of the CDR3 is TGTGCCTGTGACACCATACTGGGGGATAGCTCCTGGGACACCCGACAGATGTTTTTC. It translates to CACDTILGDSSWDTRQMFF.